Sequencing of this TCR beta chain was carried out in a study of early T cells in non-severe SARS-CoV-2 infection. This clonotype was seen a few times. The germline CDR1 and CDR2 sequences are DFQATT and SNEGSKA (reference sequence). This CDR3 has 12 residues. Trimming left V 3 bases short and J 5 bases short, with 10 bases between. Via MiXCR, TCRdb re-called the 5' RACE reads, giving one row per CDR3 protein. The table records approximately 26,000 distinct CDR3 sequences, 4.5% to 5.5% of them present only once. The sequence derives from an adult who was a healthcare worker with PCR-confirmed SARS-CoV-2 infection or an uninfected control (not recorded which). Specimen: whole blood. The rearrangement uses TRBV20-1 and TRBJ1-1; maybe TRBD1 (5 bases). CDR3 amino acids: CSARGTETEAFF. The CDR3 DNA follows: TGCAGTGCTAGGGGGACGGAGACTGAAGCTTTCTTT.